Detailed here is one T cell receptor (beta chain). Its target is not known. The source of the sample is a study of T cell responses to AZD1222 COVID-19 vaccine. Some clones are missing from TCRdb's copy, which holds only in-frame ones; the method was immunoSEQ multiplex PCR. The table has roughly 130,000 clones, 90% to 95% seen once. Trimming cost V 4 bases and J 7 bases; bases outside gene matches: 9. Germline values: CDR1 LNHDA, CDR2 SQIVND (reference sequence). The CDR3 has 16 residues. Study-wide findings and caveats: Clonal diversity may have been underestimated, and the donors were mostly white British, with more females than males. Nearly half of spike-specific TCRs reportedly target unmutated variant regions.

The V and J genes are TRBV19 and TRBJ1-6; the match to TRBD1 covers 8 bases. This TCR came from an adult in good health. The material sequenced was peripheral blood, taken on day 0 of AZD1222 vaccination. For the CDR3, the DNA is TGTGCCAGTAGTACTTCTCAGGGGGCCGGCAATTCACCCCTCCACTTT. It translates to CASSTSQGAGNSPLHF.